The next 15 T cell receptor beta chains were all read from a single sample in a study of Tregs in tolerant kidney transplant recipients (dated by TCRdb to 2018 to 2020). These receptors are not linked to any known antigen. According to the study, the label for this sample's time point signals: blood sample drawn before combined kidney and bone marrow transplant. The library was prepared using the immunoSEQ multiplex PCR assay. Drawn from immuneACCESS, this table holds only the in-frame rearrangements with V and J called that TCRdb kept. Clones are partly lost; checked studies trace under half to an unresolved V gene and leave the rest unexplained. The table for this sample lists approximately 11,000 clones; about 90% of them were counted only once. About 5.8% of the sample rests with the top ten. The input for sequencing was Tregs from blood cultured with allogeneic cells, taken before the transplant. These receptor sequences come from a human patient who received a combined kidney and bone marrow transplant.

This sequence joins TRBV21-1 and TRBJ1-4. TRBV21-1 is noted as a pseudogene. The CDR3 has 11 amino acids. The CDR3 spells CASSLEEKLFF. The CDR3, as DNA: TGTGCCAGCAGCTTGGAGGAAAAACTGTTTTTT.

This clone was seen once. The chain carries TRBV5-4 and TRBJ1-1; D remains unclear. The CDR3 totals 16 residues. Trimming stripped 0 bases from V and 0 bases from J, with 12 bases between. Germline V gene sequence: CDR1 SGHNT, CDR2 YYREEE (reference sequence). The CDR3 sequence: CASSLARTLLNTEAFF. In DNA, the CDR3 is TGTGCCAGCAGCTTGGCGCGAACGCTTTTGAACACTGAAGCTTTCTTT.

In regard to this clone: One end of the junction varies from germline; a read error may be responsible. The chain has TRBV7-9 and TRBJ2-5; 11 bases fit TRBD2. The germline CDR1 and CDR2 sequences are SEHNR and FQNEAQ (reference sequence). The CDR3 totals 14 residues. CDR3 residues: CVSSPGLAEETQYF. The CDR3 region has the DNA TGTGTCAGCAGCCCGGGACTAGCGGAAGAGACCCAGTACTTC.

The chain carries TRBV5-8 and TRBJ2-1; D remains ambiguous. The germline V gene encodes CDR1 SGHTS and CDR2 YDEGEE. The germline V and J ends were trimmed by 1 base and 0 bases, with 11 bases remaining between them. This CDR3 spans 16 amino acids. In DNA, the CDR3 is TGTGCCAGCAGCTTGATGTTGTTCCCCTCCTACAATGAGCAGTTCTTC. Translated, it gives CASSLMLFPSYNEQFF. The full variable domain, in which reference TRBV5-8 and TRBJ2-1 provide the parts outside the CDR3, is EAGVTQSPTHLIKTRGQQATLRCSPISGHTSVYWYQQALGLGLQFLLWYDEGEERNRGNFPPRFSGRQFPNYSSELNVNALELEDSALYLCASSLMLFPSYNEQFFGPGTRLTVL.

The chain combines TRBV6-6 with TRBJ1-2; TRBD1 is a possible D gene (5 bases). The CDR3 is 14 amino acids. Germline V gene lookup returns CDR1 MNHNY and CDR2 SVGAGI (reference sequence). The ends were cut back, 0 bases at V and 2 bases at J, with 7 bases in the middle. The CDR3 DNA sequence: TGTGCCAGCAGTTACTCCTCAGGGAACTATGGCTACACCTTC. Protein product: CASSYSSGNYGYTF.

V and J are TRBV25-1 and TRBJ1-1, with D tentatively TRBD1 (6 bases). Trimming stripped 8 bases from V and 1 base from J, with 11 bases between. The V gene's germline CDR1 is MGHDK and CDR2 SYGVNS. This CDR3 has 13 residues. CDR3 loop: CASDQGGNTEAFF. In DNA, the CDR3 is TGTGCCAGCGATCAAGGGGGGAACACTGAAGCTTTCTTT. Full variable domain (outside the CDR3, taken from reference TRBV25-1 and TRBJ1-1): EADIYQTPRYLVIGTGKKITLECSQTMGHDKMYWYQQDPGMELHLIHYSYGVNSTEKGDLSSESTVSRIRTEHFPLTLESARPSHTSQYLCASDQGGNTEAFFGQGTRLTVV.

V is TRBV7-2 and J is TRBJ1-2, with D hard to call. Germline V gene lookup returns CDR1 SGHTA and CDR2 FQGNSA. V shed 4 bases and J shed 2 bases, with 8 bases lying between them. This CDR3 has 13 residues. In nucleotides, the CDR3 is TGTGCCAGCAGCTCCGGAGGGAACTATGGCTACACCTTC. Amino acids: CASSSGGNYGYTF.

This chain links TRBV18 with TRBJ1-2; D unresolved. The CDR3 contains 12 residues. Germline-derived CDR1 and CDR2 are KGHSH and LQKENI. V dropped 3 bases and J dropped 3 bases, with 5 bases sitting between them. The CDR3 here is CASSPLDYGYTF. The CDR3 DNA reads as TGTGCCAGCTCACCCCTGGACTATGGCTACACCTTC. The complete variable domain, with remaining parts taken from reference TRBV18 and TRBJ1-2, reads NAGVMQNPRHLVRRRGQEARLRCSPMKGHSHVYWYRQLPEEGLKFMVYLQKENIIDESGMPKERFSAEFPKEGPSILRIQQVVRGDSAAYFCASSPLDYGYTFGSGTRLTVV.

The V gene is TRBV9, the J gene TRBJ1-6; a weak D match, TRBD1 (5 bases). V lost 0 bases and J 10 bases, leaving 11 bases between the germline ends. Germline-derived CDR1 and CDR2 are SGDLS and YYNGEE. The CDR3 totals 14 residues. The CDR3 reads CASSVDQGNSPLHF. The CDR3 DNA reads TGTGCCAGCAGCGTAGACCAGGGAAACTCACCCCTCCACTTT.

CDR3 DNA sequence: TGTGCCAGCAGCCCGTTACATACTCCTCTGACAGATACGCAGTATTTT. Protein sequence: CASSPLHTPLTDTQYF. This chain links TRBV7-3 with TRBJ2-3; no reliable D call. The germline CDR1 and CDR2 sequences are SGHTA and FQGTGA. The V end was cut by 5 bases, the J end by 3 bases, with 18 bases between. This CDR3 spans 16 amino acids. Full variable domain (remainder filled in from reference TRBV7-3 and TRBJ2-3): GAGVSQTPSNKVTEKGKYVELRCDPISGHTALYWYRQSLGQGPEFLIYFQGTGAADDSGLPNDRFFAVRPEGSVSTLKIQRTERGDSAVYLCASSPLHTPLTDTQYFGPGTRLTVL.

The chain is built from TRBV4-2 and TRBJ2-7; 8 bases are shared with TRBD1. The J segment lost 0 bases and the V segment lost 1 base, leaving 5 bases of the junction unmatched. The CDR3 has 16 amino acids. CDR1 is LGHNA, CDR2 YNFKEQ, per germline. The CDR3 spells CASSQGKTGDSYEQYF. CDR3 sequence (DNA): TGTGCCAGCAGCCAAGGGAAGACAGGGGACTCCTACGAGCAGTACTTC.

This clone was found once. The genes are TRBV20-1 and TRBJ2-3; D is undetermined. This CDR3 comprises 11 residues. CDR1 and CDR2 (germline): DFQATT, SNEGSKA (reference sequence). V was cut by 6 bases and J by 4 bases, with 8 bases left in between. As DNA, the CDR3 is TGCAGTGCAACTCTTCCAGATACGCAGTATTTT. Residues: CSATLPDTQYF.

The J gene is TRBJ1-4, the V gene TRBV28; D is perhaps TRBD1 (5 bases). The CDR3 is 14 residues long. Trimming shortened V by 8 bases and J by 7 bases, and 17 bases separated the two germline ends. Germline CDR1 MDHEN, CDR2 SYDVKM. The CDR3 spells CASVRSGGFEKLFF. The CDR3 nucleotides are TGTGCCAGCGTCCGCTCGGGGGGGTTTGAAAAACTGTTTTTT.

The DNA of the CDR3 is TGTGCCAGCAGCTTTTTAGCGGGAGTAGATACGCAGTATTTT. Translation: CASSFLAGVDTQYF. The genes are TRBV7-9 and TRBJ2-3, with TRBD2 matching 9 bases. This CDR3 region has 14 residues. Trimming at V came to 3 bases and at J to 5 bases, leaving 3 bases not matched to a gene. Germline-derived CDR1 and CDR2 are SEHNR and FQNEAQ (reference sequence).

J is TRBJ1-5 and V is TRBV6-6; 8 bases align to TRBD1. V lost 5 bases, J lost 0 bases, and 6 bases stayed unmatched. The V gene's germline CDR1 is MNHNY and CDR2 SVGAGI (reference sequence). This CDR3 has 16 amino acids. CDR3 DNA sequence: TGTGCCAGCAGTCCACAGGGGGACTATAGCAATCAGCCCCAGCATTTT. Encoded protein: CASSPQGDYSNQPQHF.